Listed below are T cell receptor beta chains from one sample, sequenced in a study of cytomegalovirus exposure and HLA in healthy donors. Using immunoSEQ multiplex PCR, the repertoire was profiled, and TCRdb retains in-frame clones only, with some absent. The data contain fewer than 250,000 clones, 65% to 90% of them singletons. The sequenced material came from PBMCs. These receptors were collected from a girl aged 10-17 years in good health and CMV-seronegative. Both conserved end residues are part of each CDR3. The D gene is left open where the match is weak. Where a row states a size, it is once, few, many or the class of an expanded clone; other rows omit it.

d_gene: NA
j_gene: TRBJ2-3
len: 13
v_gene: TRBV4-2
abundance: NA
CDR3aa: CASSQAGADTQYF
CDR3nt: TGTGCCAGCAGCCAGGCAGGCGCAGATACGCAGTATTTT

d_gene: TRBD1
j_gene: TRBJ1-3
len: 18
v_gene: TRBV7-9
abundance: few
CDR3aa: CASSTRGTGIISGNTIYF
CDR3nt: TGTGCCAGCAGCACTCGAGGGACAGGAATAATTTCTGGAAACACCATATATTTT

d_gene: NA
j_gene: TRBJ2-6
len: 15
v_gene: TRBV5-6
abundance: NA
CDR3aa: CASSLRSSGANVLTF
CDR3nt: TGTGCCAGCAGCTTGAGGAGCTCTGGGGCCAACGTCCTGACTTTC

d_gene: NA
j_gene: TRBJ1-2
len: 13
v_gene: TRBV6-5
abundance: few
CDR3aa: CASSPTANYGYTF
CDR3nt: TGTGCCAGCAGCCCGACAGCTAACTATGGCTACACCTTC

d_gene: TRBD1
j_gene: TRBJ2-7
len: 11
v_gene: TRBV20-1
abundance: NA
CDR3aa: CSGQGAYEQYF
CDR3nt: TGCAGTGGACAGGGGGCCTACGAGCAGTACTTC

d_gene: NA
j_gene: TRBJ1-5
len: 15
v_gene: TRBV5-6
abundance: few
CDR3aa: CASSFSTEAYQPQHF
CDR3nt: TGTGCCAGCAGCTTCTCGACAGAAGCTTATCAGCCCCAGCATTTT

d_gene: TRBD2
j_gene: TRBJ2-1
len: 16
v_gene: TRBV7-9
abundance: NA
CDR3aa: CASSNLLAGAYNEQFF
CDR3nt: TGTGCCAGCAGCAACTTACTAGCGGGGGCCTACAATGAGCAGTTCTTC

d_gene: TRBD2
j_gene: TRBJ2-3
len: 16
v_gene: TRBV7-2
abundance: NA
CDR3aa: CASSLAGTSGTDTQYF
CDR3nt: TGTGCCAGCAGCTTAGCCGGGACTAGCGGCACAGATACGCAGTATTTT

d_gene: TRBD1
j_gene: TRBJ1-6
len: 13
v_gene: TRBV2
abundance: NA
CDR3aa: CASGDRGGSPLHF
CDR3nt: TGTGCCAGCGGGGACAGGGGCGGTTCACCCCTCCACTTT

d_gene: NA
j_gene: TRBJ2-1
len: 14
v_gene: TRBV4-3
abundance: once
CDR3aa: CASSQDPTYNEQFF
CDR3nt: TGCGCCAGCAGCCAAGATCCTACTTACAATGAGCAGTTCTTC

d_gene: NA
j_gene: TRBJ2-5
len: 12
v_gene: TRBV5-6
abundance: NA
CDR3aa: CASSLAQETQYF
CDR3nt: TGTGCCAGCAGCTTGGCCCAGGAGACCCAGTACTTC

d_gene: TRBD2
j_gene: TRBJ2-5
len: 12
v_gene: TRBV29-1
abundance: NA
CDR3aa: CSVGLAEETQYF
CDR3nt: TGCAGCGTGGGACTAGCAGAGGAGACCCAGTACTTC

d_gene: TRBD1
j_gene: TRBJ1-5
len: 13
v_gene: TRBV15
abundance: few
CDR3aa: CATSREDRQPQHF
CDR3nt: TGTGCCACCAGCAGAGAGGACAGGCAGCCCCAGCATTTT

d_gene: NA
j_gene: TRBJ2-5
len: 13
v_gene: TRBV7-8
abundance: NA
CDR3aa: CASSFRGKETQYF
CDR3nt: TGTGCCAGCAGCTTCAGGGGAAAAGAGACCCAGTACTTC

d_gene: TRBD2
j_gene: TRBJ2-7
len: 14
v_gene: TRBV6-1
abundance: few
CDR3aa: CASRIAGSSYEQYF
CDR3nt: TGTGCCAGCAGGATAGCGGGGAGCTCCTACGAGCAGTACTTC

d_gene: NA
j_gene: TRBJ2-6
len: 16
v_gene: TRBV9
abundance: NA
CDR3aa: CASSVLQGTGANVLTF
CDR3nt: TGTGCCAGCAGCGTATTACAGGGAACTGGGGCCAACGTCCTGACTTTC